A single sample is the source of the 21 T cell receptor beta chains below, sequenced in a study of shared clonotypes between healthy human individuals. Produced via immunoSEQ multiplex PCR; TCRdb's table is partial and in-frame only. The data show about 1.4 million clones, 95% to 97% seen once. The sample consisted of naive CD4+ T cells sorted from blood. Subset defined: CD45RA+ positively selected. All receptors come from a young man in good health.

DNA of the CDR3: TGCGCCAGCAGCCAAGATCCGCGACAGGGTGTTGAGCAGTTCTTC. Amino acid sequence: CASSQDPRQGVEQFF. The chain joins TRBV4-3 to TRBJ2-1, with TRBD1 matching over 7 bases. This CDR3 is 15 amino acids long. CDR1 and CDR2 from the germline V gene are LGHNA and YSLEER. Unmatched junction bases numbered 8, after V lost 0 bases and J lost 9 bases.

V and J are TRBV2 and TRBJ2-7, with D possibly being TRBD1 (7 bases). Germline lookup yields CDR1 SNHLY and CDR2 FYNNEI. This CDR3 is built from 13 residues. The V and J ends lost 6 bases and 5 bases respectively, with 14 bases between them. This CDR3 is CASRTGWGDEQYF. CDR3 DNA sequence: TGTGCCAGCAGGACAGGGTGGGGGGACGAGCAGTACTTC.

The J gene is TRBJ2-1, the V gene TRBV28, with 12 bases lining up with TRBD2. CDR3 length: 16 amino acids. V shed 2 bases, J shed 1 base, and the junction held 0 bases outside the gene matches. Germline V gene data show CDR1 as MDHEN and CDR2 as SYDVKM. CDR3 amino acids: CASSLTSGRSYNEQFF. Here the CDR3 DNA reads TGTGCCAGCAGTTTAACTAGCGGGAGGTCCTACAATGAGCAGTTCTTC.

As regards this clone: Other nucleotide sequences from this sample produce the same CDR3. The rearrangement uses TRBV5-6 and TRBJ2-5; D might be TRBD2 (6 bases). This CDR3 is 13 amino acids long. V was trimmed by 1 base and J by 5 bases, leaving 9 bases between them. Looked up from germline, CDR1 is SGHDT and CDR2 is YYEEEE. CDR3: CASSLRGGETQYF. CDR3 nucleotides: TGTGCCAGCAGCTTGCGGGGAGGTGAGACCCAGTACTTC.

The rearrangement uses TRBV18 and TRBJ2-1; TRBD1 aligns across 8 bases. Per the germline V gene, CDR1 is KGHSH and CDR2 is LQKENI. The CDR3 runs to 14 residues. Germline trimming cut 6 bases from V and 4 bases from J; bases unmatched to any gene: 5. CDR3 sequence (DNA): TGTGCCAGCTCGCATGACAGGGGTTACAATGAGCAGTTCTTC. Translated, it gives CASSHDRGYNEQFF.

The rearrangement uses TRBV2 and TRBJ2-1, with a weak D call TRBD1 (7 bases). This CDR3 contains 15 residues. V gave up 6 bases and J gave up 4 bases, with 16 bases separating them. Germline V lookup: CDR1 SNHLY, CDR2 FYNNEI. The CDR3 DNA sequence: TGTGCCAGCAGGGCAGGGGGGCTTCGTTACAATGAGCAGTTCTTC. Its protein is CASRAGGLRYNEQFF. The full variable domain, rest sourced from reference TRBV2 and TRBJ2-1, is EPEVTQTPSHQVTQMGQEVILRCVPISNHLYFYWYRQILGQKVEFLVSFYNNEISEKSEIFDDQFSVERPDGSNFTLKIRSTKLEDSAMYFCASRAGGLRYNEQFFGPGTRLTVL.

The chain couples TRBV7-9 to TRBJ2-1; D tentatively fits TRBD1 or TRBD2 (5 bases each). The germline CDR1 and CDR2 sequences are SEHNR and FQNEAQ (reference sequence). CDR3 size: 13 residues. Trimming shortened V by 5 bases and J by 6 bases, and 11 bases separated the two germline ends. The CDR3 spells CASSTGRSNEQFF. The CDR3 coding sequence is TGTGCCAGCAGCACGGGACGAAGCAATGAGCAGTTCTTC.

V is TRBV19 and J is TRBJ2-7; TRBD2 matches at 10 bases. This CDR3 spans 16 amino acids. Trimming cost V 7 bases and J 5 bases; bases outside gene matches: 14. Germline V gene sequence: CDR1 LNHDA, CDR2 SQIVND (reference sequence). DNA for the CDR3: TGTGCCAGTAAGGGAAGCGGGAGGGCCCTCGTGAACGAGCAGTACTTC. Translating gives CASKGSGRALVNEQYF.

Worth noting for this clone: In the same sample, other DNA sequences code for this CDR3. V usage is TRBV5-1 and J usage is TRBJ2-5; 9 bases agree with TRBD2. V shed 3 bases, J shed 3 bases, and the junction held 0 bases outside the gene matches. In germline, CDR1 is SGHRS, CDR2 YFSETQ. The CDR3 consists of 13 residues. The CDR3 coding sequence is TGCGCCAGCAGCTCTAGCGGGGAAGAGACCCAGTACTTC. This translates into CASSSSGEETQYF.

The genes are TRBV18 and TRBJ2-7, with no clear D. This CDR3 contains 13 residues. Trimming took 0 bases from V and 5 from J, leaving 8 bases between them. Germline loops: CDR1 KGHSH, CDR2 LQKENI. CDR3: CASSPPSADEQYF. In DNA, the CDR3 is TGTGCCAGCTCACCACCGTCGGCGGACGAGCAGTACTTC.

The rearrangement joins TRBV6-4 to TRBJ2-1, with 7 bases lining up with TRBD2. The germline CDR1 and CDR2 sequences are MRHNA and SNTAGT. This CDR3 has 14 amino acids. Unmatched junction bases numbered 4, after V lost 0 bases and J lost 8 bases. Here the CDR3 reads CASSDSGGSDEQFF. DNA of the CDR3: TGTGCCAGCAGTGACTCTGGCGGGAGCGATGAGCAGTTCTTC.

The chain is built from TRBV6-5 and TRBJ2-1, with D possibly matching TRBD2 (6 bases). The CDR3 runs to 14 residues. Germline V lookup: CDR1 MNHEY, CDR2 SVGAGI. The V and J ends lost 4 bases and 5 bases respectively, with 12 bases between them. The CDR3 nucleotides read TGTGCCAGCAGTTTCGGCGGGAATAACAATGAGCAGTTCTTC. This gives the protein CASSFGGNNNEQFF.

This clone was recorded only once. The V call is TRBV7-2, the J call TRBJ2-2; D not certain. Germline-derived CDR1 and CDR2 are SGHTA and FQGNSA. The V gene lost 4 bases and the J gene lost 1 base, with 7 bases spanning the gap. This CDR3 has 14 residues. The CDR3 protein is CASSSFRNTGELFF. DNA of the CDR3: TGTGCCAGCAGCTCTTTCAGGAACACCGGGGAGCTGTTTTTT.

The J gene is TRBJ2-7, the V gene TRBV29-1; D might be TRBD2 (6 bases). Trimming stripped 7 bases from V and 2 bases from J, with 12 bases between. The CDR3 covers 12 residues. Per germline, CDR1 SQVTM and CDR2 ANQGSEA. The CDR3 DNA sequence: TGCAGCGGGCGGGACGGACCCTACGAGCAGTACTTC. Translated, it gives CSGRDGPYEQYF.

The gene calls are TRBV5-1 and TRBJ2-7, with D possibly being TRBD2 (6 bases). V lost 0 bases and J 3 bases, leaving 16 bases between the germline ends. Looked up from germline, CDR1 is SGHRS and CDR2 is YFSETQ. The CDR3 runs to 16 residues. CDR3 protein: CASSLAIDPGDYEQYF. In DNA, the CDR3 is TGCGCCAGCAGCTTGGCCATTGACCCGGGGGACTACGAGCAGTACTTC.

This clone was picked up one time. The genes are TRBV29-1 and TRBJ2-7; 11 bases align to TRBD1. This CDR3 comprises 12 residues. Germline V CDR1 and CDR2: SQVTM, ANQGSEA. V shed 7 bases, J shed 3 bases, and the junction held 2 bases outside the gene matches. CDR3 DNA sequence: TGCAGCGGGGGACAGGGGGACTACGAGCAGTACTTC. This codes for CSGGQGDYEQYF.

The chain has TRBV7-8 and TRBJ2-1; 9 bases match TRBD2. After removal of 3 bases from V and 10 bases from J, the junction contained 7 bases not matched to a gene. The CDR3 length is 14 residues. Germline V lookup: CDR1 SGHVS, CDR2 FQNEAQ. The CDR3 DNA reads TGTGCCAGCAGCTTTAGCGGGAGTCTGGGGGAGCAGTTCTTC. Translated: CASSFSGSLGEQFF.

The count of this clone is one. The chain links TRBV9 to TRBJ1-5; D is perhaps TRBD1 (5 bases). CDR3 length equals 14 residues. V lost 4 bases, J lost 3 bases, and 11 bases lay in between. Per the germline V gene, CDR1 is SGDLS and CDR2 is YYNGEE. CDR3 DNA: TGTGCCAGCAGCCCTCAGGGTTTCAATCAGCCCCAGCATTTT. Amino acids: CASSPQGFNQPQHF.

The rearrangement joins TRBV9 to TRBJ2-7; unclear D gene. Between the trimmed V and J ends, which lost 0 bases and 4 bases, there was a span of 5 bases. In germline, CDR1 is SGDLS, CDR2 YYNGEE. This CDR3 comprises 12 residues. CDR3 bases: TGTGCCAGCAGCGTAGGGAATTACGAGCAGTACTTC. Protein: CASSVGNYEQYF.

The J gene is TRBJ1-5, the V gene TRBV15; no clear D gene. V lost 4 bases and J lost 6, with 16 bases in between. This CDR3 comprises 15 residues. Germline V gene sequence: CDR1 LNHNV, CDR2 YYDKDF (reference sequence). CDR3 coding DNA: TGTGCCACCAGCATAGGACCCTCGGGGTCTCAGCCCCAGCATTTT. Amino acid sequence: CATSIGPSGSQPQHF.

This clone turned up a few times. The chain employs TRBV28 and TRBJ1-5; TRBD1 matches at 10 bases. The CDR3 runs 15 residues. CDR1 is MDHEN, CDR2 SYDVKM, per germline. With V trimmed by 6 bases and J by 7 bases, 9 bases remained unmatched. The CDR3 bases are TGTGCCAGCAGCCAAAAGGGACAGGGGCGGCAGCCCCAGCATTTT. Its protein product is CASSQKGQGRQPQHF.